Listed below are T cell receptor beta chains from one sample, sequenced in a study of T cell responses to AZD1222 COVID-19 vaccine. Only in-frame clones appear in the TCRdb table, and some are missing; sequencing was by immunoSEQ multiplex PCR. The repertoire holds 130,000 or so clones, with nearly 90% as singletons. Sequenced material: peripheral blood, taken 28 days after the second AZD1222 dose. The receptors stem from an adult who received the AZD1222 COVID-19 vaccine. Both conserved end residues are part of each CDR3. D genes are given only for firm matches. Clone size is given for some rows only: seen once, a few or many times, or a class if the clone is expanded.

CDR3nt	CDR3aa	v_gene	abundance	j_gene	d_gene
TGTGCCAGCACTCGCGGTTCCTACAATGAGCAGTTCTTC	CASTRGSYNEQFF	TRBV5-6	-	TRBJ2-1	-
TGTGCCAGCAGTGCGGACAGGGGGCTGGGCAATGAGCAGTTCTTC	CASSADRGLGNEQFF	TRBV27	-	TRBJ2-1	TRBD1
TGTGCCAGCAAAAGGGGGGACAACTATGGCTACACCTTC	CASKRGDNYGYTF	TRBV28	-	TRBJ1-2	-
TGTGCCAGCGACCTAGGAGGGACCCAGTACTTC	CASDLGGTQYF	TRBV7-9	-	TRBJ2-5	-
TGCGCCAGCAGCCAACACCGGGGCCTCAATCAGCCCCAGCATTTT	CASSQHRGLNQPQHF	TRBV4-1	-	TRBJ1-5	-
TGTGCCAGCAGTTTAAGTGGGGCTACTGAAGCTTTCTTT	CASSLSGATEAFF	TRBV12-3/TRBV12-4	once	TRBJ1-1	-
TGTGCCAGCAGCCCCCAAGTGGGTGGGAGTGAAAAACTGTTTTTT	CASSPQVGGSEKLFF	TRBV6-6	-	TRBJ1-4	-
TGCGCCAGCACCAGACAGGGGATCAGCACAGATACGCAGTATTTT	CASTRQGISTDTQYF	TRBV5-1	-	TRBJ2-3	TRBD1
TGTGCCAGCAGCCAAGGTCTGGGTCAGCCCCAGCATTTT	CASSQGLGQPQHF	TRBV3-1/TRBV3-2	-	TRBJ1-5	-
TGTGCCAGCAGTTTACGGAACCAGGACCCAGGCTACACCTTC	CASSLRNQDPGYTF	TRBV6-5	-	TRBJ1-2	-
TGCGCCAGCAGCGCCCGGACTAGCGGAAACACAGATACGCAGTATTTT	CASSARTSGNTDTQYF	TRBV5-1	-	TRBJ2-3	TRBD2
TGTGCCAGCAGTTTATCAAGGGGGGCTCAAGTTGAGCAGTTCTTC	CASSLSRGAQVEQFF	TRBV27	once	TRBJ2-1	-
TGTGCCAGCAGTCCTGGACAGGGGGCTTTTGGCTACACCTTC	CASSPGQGAFGYTF	TRBV6-5	-	TRBJ1-2	TRBD1
TGCGCCAGCAGCTATGGATACGAGCAGTACTTC	CASSYGYEQYF	TRBV5-1	-	TRBJ2-7	-
TGTGCCAGCTCACCACCGGGCCAGGGCCATGAAAAACTGTTTTTT	CASSPPGQGHEKLFF	TRBV18	-	TRBJ1-4	-
TGTGCCAGCAGGTCAATAGGGGCCCTAGCCAAAAACATTCAGTACTTC	CASRSIGALAKNIQYF	TRBV4-2	-	TRBJ2-4	-
TGTGCCAGTATCCCGGGACAATCGAACACCGGGGAGCTGTTTTTT	CASIPGQSNTGELFF	TRBV19	-	TRBJ2-2	-
TGTGCCAGCAGCGTTGTACTAGGAGCCTACAATGAGCAGTTCTTC	CASSVVLGAYNEQFF	TRBV9	-	TRBJ2-1	-
TGTGCCAGCAGCCAGGGACAGGGGGCAGAAAATGAGCAGTTCTTC	CASSQGQGAENEQFF	TRBV14	-	TRBJ2-1	TRBD1
TGCGCCAGCAGCCCCCTGGGGGGGTATGGCTACACCTTC	CASSPLGGYGYTF	TRBV5-1	-	TRBJ1-2	-
TGTGCCAGCAGCTTGGGTCTAGGGCCGGGGGAGAATGAGCAGTTCTTC	CASSLGLGPGENEQFF	TRBV5-5	-	TRBJ2-1	-
TGTGCCAGTAGTACCTTACAGACGGGACGGCGAGCTTTCTTT	CASSTLQTGRRAFF	TRBV19	-	TRBJ1-1	-
TGTGCCAGCAGCTTGGGGGCGCAGTCGACAGATACGCAGTATTTT	CASSLGAQSTDTQYF	TRBV5-4	-	TRBJ2-3	-
TGTGCCACCGACCCACAGGGTACGGGCACTGAAGCTTTCTTT	CATDPQGTGTEAFF	TRBV2	-	TRBJ1-1	-
TGCGCCAGCAGCTTGGCGGGAGTGGCTGTCGATGAGCAGTTCTTC	CASSLAGVAVDEQFF	TRBV5-1	few	TRBJ2-1	-
TGTGCCAGCAGCTTAGGGAAACAGCCCAATCAGCCCCAGCATTTT	CASSLGKQPNQPQHF	TRBV7-8	few	TRBJ1-5	-
TGTGCCAGCAGTCGGACTCTCAATGAGCAGTTCTTC	CASSRTLNEQFF	TRBV6-2/TRBV6-3	-	TRBJ2-1	-
TGTGCCAGCTCACCCGAGGCCGAACAGCCCCAGCATTTT	CASSPEAEQPQHF	TRBV18	-	TRBJ1-5	-
TGTGCCAGCAGCTTCTCTGGAAACACCATATATTTT	CASSFSGNTIYF	TRBV11-2	once	TRBJ1-3	-
TGTGCCAGCAGCTTGGGGGGGATGGGCTCTGGAAACACCATATATTTT	CASSLGGMGSGNTIYF	TRBV7-2	-	TRBJ1-3	-
TGCGCCAGCAATCCCGGGACAGCGCCTAATCAGCCCCAGCATTTT	CASNPGTAPNQPQHF	TRBV5-1	-	TRBJ1-5	TRBD1
TGTGCCAGCAGCTACCCGGTAGGCTCCAACACTGAAGCTTTCTTT	CASSYPVGSNTEAFF	TRBV11-3	-	TRBJ1-1	-
TGTGCCAGTAGTTCATTCACAGGCCTGAGCTCCTATAATTCACCCCTCCACTTT	CASSSFTGLSSYNSPLHF	TRBV19	once	TRBJ1-6	-
TGTGCCAGCAGTTCCCGCCGGTCGGAGACCCAGTACTTC	CASSSRRSETQYF	TRBV6-5	-	TRBJ2-5	-
TGTGCTAGTGGTTTCCACAGGGACGGCTACACCTTC	CASGFHRDGYTF	TRBV12-5	-	TRBJ1-2	-